This T cell receptor (beta chain) appears in the sequencing data of a study of cytomegalovirus exposure and HLA in healthy donors. Across the study: Genotyping of 300 to 450 donors showed that 80% to 85% belonged to the Caucasian-associated ancestry cluster. Study results and limitations: Many donors shared some public TCRs, even though most TCR sequences were rare. In an earlier analysis, in under 700 donors, most V segments appeared productive either ~87% or ~30% of the time.

As concerns this clone: The antigen is unknown.

All donors participated as healthy donors of bone marrow. Amplification used 60 Vbeta primers and 13 Jbeta primers. Produced via immunoSEQ multiplex PCR; TCRdb's table is partial and in-frame only. The table has tens of thousands of clones, 60% to 75% seen once. This clonotype was sampled from a man between 65 and 85 years old in good health and CMV-seronegative. Source material: PBMCs.

CDR3 coding DNA: TGTGCCAGCCTCTACAGGGGGCTCGACGAGCAGTACTTC. It encodes CASLYRGLDEQYF. The chain has TRBV2 and TRBJ2-7; 9 nucleotides match TRBD1. There are 13 residues in the CDR3. CDR1 and CDR2 from the germline V gene are SNHLY and FYNNEI. V lost 8 bases and J lost 5; bases outside the gene matches: 7.